There are a few counts of the clone carrying this T cell receptor (beta chain). The record originates from a study of T cell responses to AZD1222 COVID-19 vaccine. V was clipped by 5 bases and J by 0 bases, with 7 bases between them. The CDR3 runs to 14 residues. CDR1 SNHLY and CDR2 FYNNEI come from the germline V gene. Libraries were prepared by immunoSEQ multiplex PCR; TCRdb keeps only in-frame clonotypes and omits some of them. The table has about 270,000 clones, about 94% seen once; the top ten hold roughly 0.5%. The source material was peripheral blood, sampled 28 days after the second AZD1222 dose. The sequence came from an adult who received the AZD1222 COVID-19 vaccine. V and J are TRBV2 and TRBJ2-2; D remains unclear. CDR3 sequence reads: CASSYTSNTGELFF. CDR3 DNA: TGTGCCAGCAGTTATACATCGAACACCGGGGAGCTGTTTTTT.